This entry lists 7 T cell receptor beta chains sequenced from one sample in a study of T cells after posttransplantation cyclophosphamide. A marrow graft followed busulfan-fludarabine conditioning, with cyclophosphamide on days +3 and +4. The protocol was immunoSEQ multiplex PCR, while the TCRdb copy is restricted to in-frame clones and leaves out a portion. The sample consists of roughly 20,000 clones, under 80% of them appearing once. This specimen was PBMCs, taken after an allogeneic stem cell transplant with post-transplant cyclophosphamide. The source is a young adult male patient who received an allogeneic stem cell transplant from a related donor, was CMV-positive, and had acute GVHD only. Among the T cells, some may be from the graft donor.

The chain carries TRBV7-6 and TRBJ2-7; D ambiguous. CDR1 is SGHVS, CDR2 FNYEAQ, per germline. CDR3 length: 15 amino acids. The V end was cut by 2 bases, the J end by 0 bases, with 11 bases between. The CDR3: CASSLLPGSSYEQYF. The CDR3 coding sequence is TGTGCCAGCAGCTTATTACCAGGAAGCTCCTACGAGCAGTACTTC. Together with reference TRBV7-6 and TRBJ2-7, the CDR3 gives the full variable domain: GAGVSQSPRYKVTKRGQDVALRCDPISGHVSLYWYRQALGQGPEFLTYFNYEAQQDKSGLPNDRFSAERPEGSISTLTIQRTEQRDSAMYRCASSLLPGSSYEQYFGPGTRLTVT.

The V call is TRBV4-1, the J call TRBJ1-5; 9 bases are a match to TRBD1. The CDR3 spans 14 residues. Trimming removed 5 bases from V and 7 bases from J; junction bases left unmatched: 6. Germline CDR1 is MGHRA and CDR2 is YSYEKL. Here the CDR3 DNA reads TGCGCCAGCAGCAACTACAGGGGGCAGCAGCCCCAGCATTTT. It translates to CASSNYRGQQPQHF.

This clone was recorded many times. This chain links TRBV29-1 with TRBJ1-2, with a tentative D call TRBD1 (6 bases). This CDR3 is 13 amino acids long. The V and J ends lost 7 bases and 4 bases respectively, with 16 bases between them. The germline gives CDR1 SQVTM, CDR2 ANQGSEA. CDR3 protein: CSAYREYPYGYTF. CDR3 coding DNA: TGCAGCGCCTACAGGGAATACCCCTATGGCTACACCTTC.

This clone has just a few counts. The genes are TRBV4-2 and TRBJ1-6; D gene uncertain. The germline gives CDR1 LGHNA, CDR2 YNFKEQ. This CDR3 spans 14 amino acids. V dropped 1 base and J dropped 9 bases, with 10 bases sitting between them. The CDR3 sequence is CASSQGLEPSPLHF. The CDR3 nucleotides read TGTGCCAGCAGCCAAGGTCTGGAGCCTTCACCCCTCCACTTT.

The chain uses TRBV10-3 and TRBJ2-3, with 12 bases lining up with TRBD2. From germline, CDR1 is ENHRY and CDR2 SYGVKD. V was pared by 0 bases and J by 4 bases, with 5 bases of the junction left unmatched. The CDR3 consists of 17 residues. DNA for the CDR3: TGTGCCATCAGTGAGTCGCTAGCGGGGGGGCTCGCAGATACGCAGTATTTT. This encodes CAISESLAGGLADTQYF.

The chain is built from TRBV6-4 and TRBJ1-2; D is ambiguous. In germline, CDR1 is MRHNA, CDR2 SNTAGT. The CDR3 length is 14 residues. V was shortened by 2 bases and J by 4 bases, with 11 bases between the two germline ends. The CDR3 DNA follows: TGTGCCAGCAGTGACCGCTTTTGCAGCTATGGCTACACCTTC. Amino acids: CASSDRFCSYGYTF.

The CDR3 is CASSLERGDLPQYF. In DNA, the CDR3 is TGTGCCAGCAGCTTAGAACGGGGGGACCTCCCGCAGTATTTT. This chain connects TRBV11-2 to TRBJ2-3, with 7 bases fitting TRBD2. V gave up 0 bases and J gave up 10 bases; unmatched junction bases: 7. Germline CDR1 is SGHAT and CDR2 is FQNNGV. The CDR3 totals 14 residues.